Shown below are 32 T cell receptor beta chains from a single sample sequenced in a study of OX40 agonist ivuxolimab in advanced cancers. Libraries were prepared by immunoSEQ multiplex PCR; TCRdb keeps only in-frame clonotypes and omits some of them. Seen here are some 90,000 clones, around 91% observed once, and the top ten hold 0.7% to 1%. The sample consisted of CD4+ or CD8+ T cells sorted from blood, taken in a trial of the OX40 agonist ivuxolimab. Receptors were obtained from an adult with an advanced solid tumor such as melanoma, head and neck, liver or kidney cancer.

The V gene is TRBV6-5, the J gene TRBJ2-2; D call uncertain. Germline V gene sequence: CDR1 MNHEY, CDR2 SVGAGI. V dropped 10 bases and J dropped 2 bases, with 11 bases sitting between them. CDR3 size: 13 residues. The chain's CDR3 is CAIANTNTGELFF. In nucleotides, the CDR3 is TGTGCCATCGCCAACACAAACACCGGGGAGCTGTTTTTT.

The CDR3 region is CASSLTGTWNEQFF. The CDR3 region has the DNA TGTGCCAGCAGTTTAACAGGGACGTGGAATGAGCAGTTCTTC. The rearrangement links TRBV28 to TRBJ2-1, with D perhaps matching TRBD1 (6 bases). The germline gives CDR1 MDHEN, CDR2 SYDVKM. The V and J ends lost 2 bases and 7 bases respectively, with 12 bases between them. This CDR3 spans 14 amino acids.

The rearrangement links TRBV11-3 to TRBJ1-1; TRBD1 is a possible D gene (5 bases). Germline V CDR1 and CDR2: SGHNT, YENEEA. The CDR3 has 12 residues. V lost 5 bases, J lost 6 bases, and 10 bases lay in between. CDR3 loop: CASSRGTSEAFF. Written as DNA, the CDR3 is TGTGCCAGCAGCCGGGGGACCTCTGAAGCTTTCTTT.

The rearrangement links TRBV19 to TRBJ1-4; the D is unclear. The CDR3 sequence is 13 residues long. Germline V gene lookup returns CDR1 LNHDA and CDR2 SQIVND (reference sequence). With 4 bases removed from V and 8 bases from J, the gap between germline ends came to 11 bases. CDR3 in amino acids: CASSKKPDEKLFF. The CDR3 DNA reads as TGTGCCAGTAGTAAGAAGCCAGACGAAAAACTGTTTTTT.

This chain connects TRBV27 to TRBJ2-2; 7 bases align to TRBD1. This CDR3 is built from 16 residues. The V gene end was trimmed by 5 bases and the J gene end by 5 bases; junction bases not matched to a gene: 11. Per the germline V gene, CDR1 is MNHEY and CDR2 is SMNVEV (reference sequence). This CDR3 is CASSRQGQIITGELFF. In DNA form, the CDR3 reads TGTGCCAGCAGTAGACAGGGTCAGATTATAACCGGGGAGCTGTTTTTT.

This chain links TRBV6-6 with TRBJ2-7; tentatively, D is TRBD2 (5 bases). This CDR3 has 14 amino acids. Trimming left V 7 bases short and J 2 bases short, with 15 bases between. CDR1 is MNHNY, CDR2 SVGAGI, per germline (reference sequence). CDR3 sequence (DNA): TGTGCCAGCAATGGGGTTTCGGGAACCTACGAGCAGTACTTC. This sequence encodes CASNGVSGTYEQYF.

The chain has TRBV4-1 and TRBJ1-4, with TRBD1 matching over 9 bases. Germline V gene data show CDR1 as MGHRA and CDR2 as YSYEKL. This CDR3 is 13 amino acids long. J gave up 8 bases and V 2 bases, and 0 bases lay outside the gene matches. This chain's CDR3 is CASSQTGGEKLFF. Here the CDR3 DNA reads TGCGCCAGCAGCCAAACAGGGGGCGAAAAACTGTTTTTT.

The CDR3 reads CASTPTGYEQYF. The CDR3 nucleotides read TGTGCCAGCACCCCGACAGGGTACGAGCAGTACTTC. This chain connects TRBV28 to TRBJ2-7; TRBD1 agrees at 7 bases. The V gene end was trimmed by 7 bases and the J gene end by 4 bases; junction bases not matched to a gene: 4. From germline, CDR1 is MDHEN and CDR2 SYDVKM. The CDR3 totals 12 residues.

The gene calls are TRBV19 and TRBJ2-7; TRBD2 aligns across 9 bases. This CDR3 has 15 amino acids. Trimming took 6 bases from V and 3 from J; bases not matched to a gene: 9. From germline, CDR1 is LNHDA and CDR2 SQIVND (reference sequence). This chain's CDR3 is CASSMLAGTNYEQYF. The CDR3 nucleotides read TGTGCCAGTAGCATGCTAGCGGGGACCAACTACGAGCAGTACTTC.

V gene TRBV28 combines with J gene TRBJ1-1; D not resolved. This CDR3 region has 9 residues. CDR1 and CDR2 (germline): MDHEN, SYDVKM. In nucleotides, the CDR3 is TGTGGTGTAAACACTGAAGCTTTCTTT. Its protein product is CGVNTEAFF.

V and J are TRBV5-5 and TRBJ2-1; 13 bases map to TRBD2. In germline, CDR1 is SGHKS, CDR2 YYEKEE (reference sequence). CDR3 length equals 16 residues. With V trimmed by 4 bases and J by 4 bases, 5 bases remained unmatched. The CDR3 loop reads CASSRILAGGYNEQFF. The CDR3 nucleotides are TGTGCCAGCAGCAGAATACTAGCGGGAGGGTACAATGAGCAGTTCTTC. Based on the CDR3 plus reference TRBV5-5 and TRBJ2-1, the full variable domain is DAGVTQSPTHLIKTRGQQVTLRCSPISGHKSVSWYQQVLGQGPQFIFQYYEKEERGRGNFPDRFSARQFPNYSSELNVNALLLGDSALYLCASSRILAGGYNEQFFGPGTRLTVL.

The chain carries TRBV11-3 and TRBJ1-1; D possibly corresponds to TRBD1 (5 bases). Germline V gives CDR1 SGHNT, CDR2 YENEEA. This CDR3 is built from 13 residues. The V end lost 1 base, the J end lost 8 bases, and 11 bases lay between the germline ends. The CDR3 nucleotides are TGTGCCAGCAGCTTAGTTCCAGGGACCGAAGCTTTCTTT. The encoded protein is CASSLVPGTEAFF.

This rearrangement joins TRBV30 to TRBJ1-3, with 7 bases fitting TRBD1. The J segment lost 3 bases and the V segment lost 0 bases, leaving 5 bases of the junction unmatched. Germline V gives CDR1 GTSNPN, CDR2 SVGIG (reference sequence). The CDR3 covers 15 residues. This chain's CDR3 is CAWSVRGLVGNTIYF. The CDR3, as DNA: TGTGCCTGGAGTGTTAGGGGGCTGGTTGGAAACACCATATATTTT.

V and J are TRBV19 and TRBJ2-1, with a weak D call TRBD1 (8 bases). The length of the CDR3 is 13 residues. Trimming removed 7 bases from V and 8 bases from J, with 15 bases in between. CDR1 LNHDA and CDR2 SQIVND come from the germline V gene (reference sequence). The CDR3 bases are TGTGCCAGTACCTTAACAGGGGGGGATGAGCAGTTCTTC. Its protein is CASTLTGGDEQFF. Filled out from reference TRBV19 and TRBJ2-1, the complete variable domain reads DGGITQSPKYLFRKEGQNVTLSCEQNLNHDAMYWYRQDPGQGLRLIYYSQIVNDFQKGDIAEGYSVSREKKESFPLTVTSAQKNPTAFYLCASTLTGGDEQFFGPGTRLTVL.

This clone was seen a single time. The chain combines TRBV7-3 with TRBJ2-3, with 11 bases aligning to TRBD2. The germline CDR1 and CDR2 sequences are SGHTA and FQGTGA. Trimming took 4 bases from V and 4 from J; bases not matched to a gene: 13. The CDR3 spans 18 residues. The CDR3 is CASSSLYLAGGHADTQYF. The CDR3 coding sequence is TGTGCCAGCAGCTCACTATATCTAGCGGGAGGACACGCAGATACGCAGTATTTT.

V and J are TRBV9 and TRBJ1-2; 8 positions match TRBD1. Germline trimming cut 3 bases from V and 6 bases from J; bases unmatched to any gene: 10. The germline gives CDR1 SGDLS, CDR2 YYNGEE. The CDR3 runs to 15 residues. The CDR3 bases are TGTGCCAGCAGCGACCGGACAGGGACAAGGGATGGCTACACCTTC. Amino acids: CASSDRTGTRDGYTF.

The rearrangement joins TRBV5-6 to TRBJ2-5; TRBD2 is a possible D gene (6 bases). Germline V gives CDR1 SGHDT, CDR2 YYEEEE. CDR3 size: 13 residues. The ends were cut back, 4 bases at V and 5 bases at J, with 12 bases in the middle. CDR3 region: CASSRTIRETQYF. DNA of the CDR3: TGTGCCAGCAGCAGGACTATTAGGGAGACCCAGTACTTC.

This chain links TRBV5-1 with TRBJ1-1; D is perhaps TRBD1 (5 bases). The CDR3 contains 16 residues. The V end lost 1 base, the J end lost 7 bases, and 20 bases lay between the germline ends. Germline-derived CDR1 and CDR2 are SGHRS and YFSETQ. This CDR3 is CASSLLSGAQGGEAFF. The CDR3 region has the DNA TGCGCCAGCAGCTTGTTGTCAGGTGCCCAGGGTGGTGAAGCTTTCTTT.

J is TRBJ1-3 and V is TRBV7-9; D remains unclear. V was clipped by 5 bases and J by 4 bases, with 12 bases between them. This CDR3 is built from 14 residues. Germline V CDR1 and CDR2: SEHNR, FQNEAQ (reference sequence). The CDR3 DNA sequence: TGTGCCAGCAGCCATAACCCACCAGGAAACACCATATATTTT. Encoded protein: CASSHNPPGNTIYF.

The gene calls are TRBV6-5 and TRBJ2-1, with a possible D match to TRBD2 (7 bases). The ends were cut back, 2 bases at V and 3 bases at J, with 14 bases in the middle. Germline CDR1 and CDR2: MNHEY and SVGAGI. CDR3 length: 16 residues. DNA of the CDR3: TGTGCCAGCAGTTACGAGGGGGGGAGGATCTACAATGAGCAGTTCTTC. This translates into CASSYEGGRIYNEQFF.

The CDR3 region has the DNA TGCGCCAGCAGCTTGGGACAGGCCCAAGAGACCCAGTACTTC. Translated: CASSLGQAQETQYF. The chain employs TRBV5-1 and TRBJ2-5, with D possibly TRBD1 on 6 matching bases. Germline V lookup: CDR1 SGHRS, CDR2 YFSETQ. The CDR3 covers 14 residues. The ends were cut back, 0 bases at V and 1 base at J, with 7 bases in the middle.

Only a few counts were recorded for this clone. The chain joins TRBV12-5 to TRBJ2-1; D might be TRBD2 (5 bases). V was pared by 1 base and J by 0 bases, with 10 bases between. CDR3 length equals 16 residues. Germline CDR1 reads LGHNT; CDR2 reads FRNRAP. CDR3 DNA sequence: TGTGCTAGTGGTTTGGAAGGGAGAAGCTCCTACAATGAGCAGTTCTTC. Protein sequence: CASGLEGRSSYNEQFF.

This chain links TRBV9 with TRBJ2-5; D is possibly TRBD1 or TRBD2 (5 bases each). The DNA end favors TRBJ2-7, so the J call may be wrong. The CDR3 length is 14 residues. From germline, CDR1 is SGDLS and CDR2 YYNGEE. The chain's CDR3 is CASSAGTATYEQYF. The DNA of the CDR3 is TGTGCCAGCAGCGCTGGGACGGCTACCTACGAGCAGTACTTC.

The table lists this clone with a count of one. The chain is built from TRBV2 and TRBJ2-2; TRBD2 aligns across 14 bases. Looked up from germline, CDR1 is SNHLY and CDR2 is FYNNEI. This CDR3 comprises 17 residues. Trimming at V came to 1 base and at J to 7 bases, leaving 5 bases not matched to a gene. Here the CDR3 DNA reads TGTGCCAGCAGTGAAGGACTAGCGGGAGGGCGAGGCGGGGAGCTGTTTTTT. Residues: CASSEGLAGGRGGELFF.

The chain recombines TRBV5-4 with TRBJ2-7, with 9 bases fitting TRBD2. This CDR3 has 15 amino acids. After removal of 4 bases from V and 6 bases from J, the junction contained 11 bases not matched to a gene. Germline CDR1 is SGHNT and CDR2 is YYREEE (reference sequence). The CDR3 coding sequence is TGTGCCAGCAGCCCACCCTTAGCGGGAGTAGGCGAGCAGTACTTC. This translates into CASSPPLAGVGEQYF.

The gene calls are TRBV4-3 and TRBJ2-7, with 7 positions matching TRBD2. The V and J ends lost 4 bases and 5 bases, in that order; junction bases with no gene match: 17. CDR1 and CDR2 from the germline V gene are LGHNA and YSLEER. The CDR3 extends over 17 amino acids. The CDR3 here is CASSPAPWTSDPDEQYF. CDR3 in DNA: TGCGCCAGCAGCCCCGCCCCATGGACTAGTGATCCCGACGAGCAGTACTTC.

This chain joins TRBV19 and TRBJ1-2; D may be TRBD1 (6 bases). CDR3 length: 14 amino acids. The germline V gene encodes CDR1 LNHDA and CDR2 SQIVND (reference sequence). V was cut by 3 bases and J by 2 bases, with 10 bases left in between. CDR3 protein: CASSIRTDNYGYTF. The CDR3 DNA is TGTGCCAGTAGTATTAGGACAGACAACTATGGCTACACCTTC.

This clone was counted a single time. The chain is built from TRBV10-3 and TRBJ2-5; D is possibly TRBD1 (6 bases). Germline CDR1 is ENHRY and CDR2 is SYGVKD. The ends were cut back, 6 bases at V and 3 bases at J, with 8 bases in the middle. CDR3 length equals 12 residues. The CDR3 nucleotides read TGTGCCATCAGCTCAGGGGAAGAGACCCAGTACTTC. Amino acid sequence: CAISSGEETQYF.

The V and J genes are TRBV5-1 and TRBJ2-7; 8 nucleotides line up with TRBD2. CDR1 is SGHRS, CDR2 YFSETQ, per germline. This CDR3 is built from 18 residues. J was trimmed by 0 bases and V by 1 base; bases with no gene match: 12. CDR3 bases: TGCGCCAGCAGCTTGTCCGGAGCGGGAGCGTCTTTCTCCTACGAGCAGTACTTC. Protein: CASSLSGAGASFSYEQYF.

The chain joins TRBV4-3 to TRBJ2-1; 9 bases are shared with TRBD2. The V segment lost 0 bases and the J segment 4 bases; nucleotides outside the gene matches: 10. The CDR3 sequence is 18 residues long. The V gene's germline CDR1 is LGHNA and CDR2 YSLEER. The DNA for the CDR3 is TGCGCCAGCAGCCAAGATTGGCGGGAGGGCCCGGATTACAATGAGCAGTTCTTC. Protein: CASSQDWREGPDYNEQFF.

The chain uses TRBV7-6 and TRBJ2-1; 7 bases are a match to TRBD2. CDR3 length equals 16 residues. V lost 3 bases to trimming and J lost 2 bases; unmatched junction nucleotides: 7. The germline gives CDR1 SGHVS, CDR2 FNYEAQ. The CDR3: CASSFLGGTTYNEQFF. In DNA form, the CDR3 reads TGTGCCAGCAGCTTTTTGGGGGGGACCACCTACAATGAGCAGTTCTTC. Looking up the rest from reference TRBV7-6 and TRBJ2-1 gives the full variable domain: GAGVSQSPRYKVTKRGQDVALRCDPISGHVSLYWYRQALGQGPEFLTYFNYEAQQDKSGLPNDRFSAERPEGSISTLTIQRTEQRDSAMYRCASSFLGGTTYNEQFFGPGTRLTVL.

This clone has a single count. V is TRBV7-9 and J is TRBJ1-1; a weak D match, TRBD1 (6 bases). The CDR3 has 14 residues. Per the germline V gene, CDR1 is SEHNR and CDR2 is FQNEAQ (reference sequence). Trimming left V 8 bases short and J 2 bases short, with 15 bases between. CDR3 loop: CASGWTEINTEAFF. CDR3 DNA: TGTGCCAGCGGATGGACAGAGATAAACACTGAAGCTTTCTTT.